Listed below are T cell receptor beta chains from one sample, sequenced in a study of blood T cell repertoires in COVID-19. The repertoire was sequenced with immunoSEQ multiplex PCR; TCRdb's copy has only in-frame clones and lacks some. The sample has 300,000 to 500,000 clones; more than 75% are singletons. The sequencing input was PBMCs or T cells enriched from blood (not recorded which). These receptor sequences come from a woman in her twenties or thirties with acute COVID-19. The CDR3 runs from the conserved cysteine through the conserved F or W. The D gene is left open where the match is weak. Clone size, where shown, is once, few, many, or a class for clones that have expanded.

TRBV12-2	NA	18	TRBJ1-6	NA	TGTGCAAGTCGCTTAGGCCACTCCGGGACACACTATAATTCACCCCTCCACTTT	CASRLGHSGTHYNSPLHF
TRBV9	TRBD1	14	TRBJ1-2	NA	TGTGCCAGCAGCCCAGAGACAGGGGGCCGTGGCTACACCTTC	CASSPETGGRGYTF
TRBV30	NA	15	TRBJ1-5	NA	TGTGCCTGGAGTTTCCCCTCGAGGCAGAAGCAGCCCCAGCATTTT	CAWSFPSRQKQPQHF
TRBV11-2	NA	15	TRBJ1-1	NA	TGTGCCAGCAGCTCCGGGAGGGTAATGGACACTGAAGCTTTCTTT	CASSSGRVMDTEAFF
TRBV7-9	NA	13	TRBJ1-2	NA	TGTGCCAGCACCGCAGGGGCGGGGGATGGCTACACCTTC	CASTAGAGDGYTF
TRBV5-1	NA	14	TRBJ2-7	NA	TGCGCCAGCAGCTTGGCCGGGGTGAACGACGAGCAGTACTTC	CASSLAGVNDEQYF
TRBV30	TRBD1	14	TRBJ2-7	NA	TGTGCCTGGAGGATACAGGGGGCGCGTTTGGAGCAGTACTTC	CAWRIQGARLEQYF
TRBV4-3	NA	14	TRBJ2-7	NA	TGCGCCAGCAGCCAAGATGCAGGTTCCGACGAGCAGTACTTC	CASSQDAGSDEQYF
TRBV4-1	NA	13	TRBJ1-6	NA	TGCGCCAGCAGCCCAGGGTTGGGTTCACCCCTCCACTTT	CASSPGLGSPLHF
TRBV7-8	NA	16	TRBJ1-2	few	TGTGCCAGCAGCTTAGTCGGCGGAGACTCTAACTATGGCTACACCTTC	CASSLVGGDSNYGYTF
TRBV6-4	NA	16	TRBJ2-2	once	TGTGCCAGCAGTGACTTGCCGACGGGAGAAACCGGGGAGCTGTTTTTT	CASSDLPTGETGELFF
TRBV30	NA	13	TRBJ1-1	NA	TGTGCCTGGAGTAGCGACAGCAACACTGAAGCTTTCTTT	CAWSSDSNTEAFF
TRBV7-9	TRBD1	15	TRBJ1-2	NA	TGTGCCAGCAGCTTAGAACAGGGGATTAACTATGGCTACACCTTC	CASSLEQGINYGYTF
TRBV2	NA	13	TRBJ2-7	NA	TGTGCCAGCAGTAAAAGCGATGTTTGGGAGCAGTACTTC	CASSKSDVWEQYF
TRBV5-5	NA	15	TRBJ1-6	NA	TGTGCCAGCAGCTTGGCCCTTGGCAGTAATTCACCCCTCCACTTT	CASSLALGSNSPLHF
TRBV4-3	TRBD1	14	TRBJ1-2	NA	TGCGCCAGCAGCCAAGGGACAGGGAACTATGGCTACACCTTC	CASSQGTGNYGYTF
TRBV2	TRBD1	12	TRBJ2-1	NA	TGTGCCAGCGGGGACAGTTACAATGAGCAGTTCTTC	CASGDSYNEQFF
TRBV4-1	NA	13	TRBJ1-3	once	TGCGCCAGCAGGGGCCCTTGGGGAAACACCATATATTTT	CASRGPWGNTIYF
TRBV2	NA	13	TRBJ1-1	NA	TGTGCCAGCAGCGCCCGACAGGCCACTGAAGCTTTCTTT	CASSARQATEAFF
TRBV7-9	NA	15	TRBJ1-4	NA	TGTGCCAGCAGCCAAACAACAGGGTTAGAGGAAAAACTGTTTTTT	CASSQTTGLEEKLFF
TRBV7-2	TRBD2	12	TRBJ2-1	few	TGTGCCAGCAGTTACCGGGACGGGGGGGGTGTCTTC	CASSYRDGGGVF
TRBV24-1	TRBD1	15	TRBJ2-7	NA	TGTGCCACCAGTGATCCGCGGACAGGGAACTACGAGCAGTACTTC	CATSDPRTGNYEQYF
TRBV4-1	TRBD1	17	TRBJ2-7	NA	TGCGCCAGCAGCCAAGACCCGGGACAGGCGATTCCAACCGAGCAGTACTTC	CASSQDPGQAIPTEQYF
TRBV11-1	NA	14	TRBJ2-1	NA	TGTGCCAGCAGCTTTGGGGGGAGTTACAATGAGCAGTTCTTC	CASSFGGSYNEQFF
TRBV9	TRBD2	15	TRBJ2-7	NA	TGTGCCAGCAGCGTCGGGACTAGCGGGACCTACGAGCAGTACTTC	CASSVGTSGTYEQYF
TRBV5-6	NA	15	TRBJ2-2	NA	TGTGCCAGCAGCTCGAGACTGGTAAACACCGGGGAGCTGTTTTTT	CASSSRLVNTGELFF
TRBV9	TRBD2	15	TRBJ2-1	NA	TGTGCCAGCAGCGGTCTAGCGGGCCCCCGTAGTGAGCAGTTCTTC	CASSGLAGPRSEQFF
TRBV11-1	NA	15	TRBJ2-3	NA	TGTGCCAGCAGCTTAGCCACGTTTCAGTCAGATACGCAGTATTTT	CASSLATFQSDTQYF
TRBV27	NA	15	TRBJ1-2	once	TGTGCCAGCACCCTAATGTGGGGGGCTAACTATGGCTACACCTTC	CASTLMWGANYGYTF
TRBV4-3	NA	15	TRBJ1-4	NA	TGCGCCAGCAGCCACCAGACATCAACTAATGAAAAACTGTTTTTT	CASSHQTSTNEKLFF
TRBV9	TRBD2	16	TRBJ2-3	once	TGTGCCAGCAGCGTGATAGCGGGGGGGCCGACAGATACGCAGTATTTT	CASSVIAGGPTDTQYF
TRBV5-6	TRBD2	15	TRBJ2-7	NA	TGTGCCAGCAGCTTGGGAGTTAGCGGGGGGCGAGAGCAGTACTTC	CASSLGVSGGREQYF
TRBV7-3	TRBD1	16	TRBJ1-1	NA	TGTGCCAGCAGCCCGCAGGGGGCCGTACAGAACACTGAAGCTTTCTTT	CASSPQGAVQNTEAFF
TRBV7-2	NA	14	TRBJ2-1	NA	TGTGCCAGCAGCTTAGGGATTTCAGGGAATGAGCAGTTCTTC	CASSLGISGNEQFF
TRBV6-5	NA	15	TRBJ1-6	NA	TGTGCCAGCAGAGACACCAGCTCCTATAATTCACCCCTCCACTTT	CASRDTSSYNSPLHF
TRBV11-2	TRBD2	17	TRBJ2-3	NA	TGTGCCAGCACCTACGGCCGGGGCGGGAGGAGCACAGATACGCAGTATTTT	CASTYGRGGRSTDTQYF
TRBV12-2	NA	16	TRBJ2-1	NA	TGTGCAAGTCGCTCCTACCGGGACAGGGGACTACTTGAGCAGTTCTTC	CASRSYRDRGLLEQFF
TRBV18	NA	11	TRBJ2-3	NA	TGTGCCAGCTCAGCAGGGTCTACGCAGTATTTT	CASSAGSTQYF
TRBV30	NA	15	TRBJ1-3	few	TGTGCCTGGAGCCCAGGAGGGTTCGAGAGAAACACCATATATTTT	CAWSPGGFERNTIYF
TRBV7-8	NA	13	TRBJ1-1	NA	TGTGCCAGCAGCTTAGATCGTCATCTAGAAGCTTTCTTT	CASSLDRHLEAFF
TRBV28	NA	11	TRBJ2-1	NA	TGTGCCAGCAGTTTTTGGAGTGAGCAGTTCTTC	CASSFWSEQFF
TRBV11-2	NA	12	TRBJ2-1	once	TGTGCCAGCAGCGCAGGGTGGGATGAGCAGTTCTTC	CASSAGWDEQFF
TRBV5-1	NA	14	TRBJ1-1	NA	TGCGCCAGCAGCTTGGCTGCTATGAACACTGAAGCTTTCTTT	CASSLAAMNTEAFF
TRBV6-5	NA	14	TRBJ1-1	NA	TGTGCCAGCAGTCTTGGGACAACGAACACTGAAGCTTTCTTT	CASSLGTTNTEAFF
TRBV6-1	TRBD1	16	TRBJ1-5	NA	TGTGCCAGCAGTGGGAGACAGGGGGTGAGCAATCAGCCCCAGCATTTT	CASSGRQGVSNQPQHF
TRBV5-1	TRBD1	16	TRBJ2-7	NA	TGCGCCAGCAGCCTGCCGAAACAGGGGGGAGCCTACGAGCAGTACTTC	CASSLPKQGGAYEQYF
TRBV14	NA	15	TRBJ1-6	NA	TGTGCCAGCAGCCAAGGGAGTAGGGGTAATTCACCCCTCCACTTT	CASSQGSRGNSPLHF